The 11 T cell receptor beta chains given below trace back to one sample, sequenced in a study of shared clonotypes between healthy human individuals. TCRdb's table, derived via immunoSEQ multiplex PCR, lists solely in-frame clones and lacks some. The table records some 490,000 clones, about 72% of them present only once. What was sequenced was PBMCs. The source of these receptors is a woman aged 40 to 50 in good health. Some clones in this sample may be carry-over from other donors' samples.

This clone was counted a single time. A read error may produce the germline difference seen at one junction end. V is TRBV5-4 and J is TRBJ1-2; 8 positions match TRBD1. CDR1 is SGHNT, CDR2 YYREEE, per germline (reference sequence). This CDR3 spans 15 amino acids. The DNA of the CDR3 is TGTGCCAGCAGTCGGAACAGGGGGTCGGACTATGGCTACGCCTTC. Translation gives CASSRNRGSDYGYAF.

The chain joins TRBV9 to TRBJ2-7; the D call may be TRBD1 or TRBD2 (5 bases each). V lost 4 bases to trimming and J lost 0 bases, with 14 bases between them. Germline values: CDR1 SGDLS, CDR2 YYNGEE. The CDR3 sequence is 15 residues long. This CDR3 is CASSKDPGTSYEQYF. CDR3 nucleotides: TGTGCCAGCAGCAAAGACCCTGGGACCTCCTACGAGCAGTACTTC. The whole variable domain, filled in from reference TRBV9 and TRBJ2-7, reads DSGVTQTPKHLITATGQRVTLRCSPRSGDLSVYWYQQSLDQGLQFLIQYYNGEERAKGNILERFSAQQFPDLHSELNLSSLELGDSALYFCASSKDPGTSYEQYFGPGTRLTVT.

The rearrangement uses TRBV7-2 and TRBJ1-2; D may be TRBD1 (5 bases). The CDR3 spans 13 residues. V was pared by 2 bases and J by 12 bases, with 16 bases between. In germline, CDR1 is SGHTA, CDR2 FQGNSA. The CDR3 DNA reads as TGTGCCAGCAGCTTACACACATGGGACTCCCACACCTTC. Its protein is CASSLHTWDSHTF.

This clone was seen only once. The genes are TRBV7-2 and TRBJ2-4, with a weak D call TRBD2 (6 bases). Trimming left V 6 bases short and J 6 bases short, with 15 bases between. CDR3 length equals 14 residues. Germline-derived CDR1 and CDR2 are SGHTA and FQGNSA. In DNA form, the CDR3 reads TGTGCCAGCAGGGCTGGAGGGGCGGGAAACATTCAGTACTTC. Its protein is CASRAGGAGNIQYF.

This clone was picked up one time. J is TRBJ2-2 and V is TRBV7-6; a weak D match, TRBD1 (6 bases). CDR3 size: 15 residues. Trimming removed 5 bases at V and 1 base at J, with 11 bases between. Germline V gene data show CDR1 as SGHVS and CDR2 as FNYEAQ. The CDR3 is CASSPGTMNTGELFF. In DNA form, the CDR3 reads TGTGCCAGCAGCCCCGGGACAATGAACACCGGGGAGCTGTTTTTT.

The chain combines TRBV14 with TRBJ2-1; no firm D call. The CDR3 extends over 12 amino acids. CDR1 and CDR2 from the germline V gene are SGHDN and FVKESK. The V gene lost 1 base and the J gene lost 12 bases, with 10 bases spanning the gap. This chain's CDR3 is CASSQGRVAQFF. The CDR3 nucleotides read TGTGCCAGCAGCCAAGGACGGGTGGCGCAGTTCTTC. The full variable domain, in which reference TRBV14 and TRBJ2-1 provide the parts outside the CDR3, is EAGVTQFPSHSVIEKGQTVTLRCDPISGHDNLYWYRRVMGKEIKFLLHFVKESKQDESGMPNNRFLAERTGGTYSTLKVQPAELEDSGVYFCASSQGRVAQFFGPGTRLTVL.

This clone was observed a single time. The chain employs TRBV7-2 and TRBJ2-7; D is unclear. The ends were cut back, 1 base at V and 2 bases at J, with 9 bases in the middle. This CDR3 has 14 amino acids. Germline V gene data show CDR1 as SGHTA and CDR2 as FQGNSA. In nucleotides, the CDR3 is TGTGCCAGCAGCTTAGAACTGGGAACCTACGAGCAGTACTTC. Protein product: CASSLELGTYEQYF.

As concerns this clone: A far larger clone differs by one base, so this is likely a read error. J is TRBJ1-1 and V is TRBV7-9, with D unresolved. The CDR3 extends over 13 amino acids. Trimming stripped 2 bases from V and 0 bases from J, with 4 bases between. Per the germline V gene, CDR1 is SEHNR and CDR2 is FQNEAQ (reference sequence). The CDR3 region has the DNA TGTGCCAGCAGCTTATACATGAACACTGAAGCTTTCTTT. Translated, it gives CASSLYMNTEAFF.

The rearrangement uses TRBV29-1 and TRBJ2-2; D could derive from TRBD1 or TRBD2 (7 bases each). CDR1 SQVTM and CDR2 ANQGSEA come from the germline V gene. The CDR3 consists of 13 residues. Trimming stripped 4 bases from V and 6 bases from J, with 12 bases between. The CDR3: CSVGAGGAGELFF. CDR3 nucleotide sequence: TGCAGCGTTGGAGCAGGGGGGGCCGGGGAGCTGTTTTTT.

The chain carries TRBV9 and TRBJ2-7, with D uncertain. The V and J ends lost 0 bases and 2 bases respectively, with 12 bases between them. The CDR3 loop spans 15 amino acids. CDR1 and CDR2 (germline): SGDLS, YYNGEE. The CDR3 here is CASSVDDGGPYEQYF. The CDR3 nucleotides are TGTGCCAGCAGCGTAGACGATGGCGGACCCTACGAGCAGTACTTC.

V is TRBV9 and J is TRBJ2-3; D is ambiguous. V lost 0 bases, J lost 0 bases, and 14 bases lay in between. CDR1 SGDLS and CDR2 YYNGEE come from the germline V gene. The CDR3 length is 17 residues. CDR3 DNA: TGTGCCAGCAGCGTAGAAATTGGCGGATCTAGCACAGATACGCAGTATTTT. It encodes CASSVEIGGSSTDTQYF.